This is a list of T cell receptor beta chains from one sample in a study of blood T cells in healthy people across ages. TCRdb called the 5' RACE reads again in MiXCR, with one record for every CDR3 protein. The sample gives 980,000 or so distinct CDR3 sequences, around 46% of which show up once; roughly 13% is in the top ten. Input material: blood. These receptors came from a man aged 25 to 40 in good health. Each CDR3 is given with its conserved first and last residue. D genes are given only for firm matches. Some rows mark clone size as missing; the rest say once, few, many or name a class of expanded clone.

v_gene	d_gene	j_gene	abundance	CDR3aa	CDR3nt
TRBV9	.	TRBJ2-7	few	CASSSGQKTYEQYF	TGTGCCAGCAGCTCCGGACAGAAGACCTACGAGCAGTACTTC
TRBV6-2/TRBV6-3	.	TRBJ1-2	few	CASRPTNYGYTF	TGTGCCAGCCGCCCGACTAACTATGGCTACACCTTC
TRBV6-5	.	TRBJ2-5	.	CGTGREETRYF	TGTGGGACGGGGCGTGAGGAGACCCGGTACTTC
TRBV4-1	.	TRBJ1-5	.	CASSDGSYYQPQHF	TGCGCCAGCAGCGACGGGTCCTATTATCAGCCCCAGCATTTT
TRBV20-1	.	TRBJ2-1	.	CSARLAEQFF	TGCAGTGCTAGATTAGCTGAGCAGTTCTTC
TRBV28	.	TRBJ1-1	few	CASSFGGLNTEAFF	TGTGCCAGCAGTTTTGGGGGGTTGAACACTGAAGCTTTCTTT
TRBV28	TRBD1	TRBJ2-7	few	CASSSSGQGGYEQYF	TGTGCCAGCAGTTCATCCGGACAGGGGGGCTACGAGCAGTACTTC
TRBV20-1	.	TRBJ1-2	few	CSARAGLNYGYTF	TGCAGTGCTAGGGCAGGGCTGAACTATGGCTACACCTTC
TRBV27	TRBD1	TRBJ2-7	.	CASSSIQGTYEQYF	TGTGCCAGCAGTTCGATACAGGGGACCTACGAGCAGTACTTC
TRBV20-1	.	TRBJ2-7	.	CSADSGRAVTYEQYF	TGCAGTGCTGATTCCGGGAGAGCGGTCACCTACGAGCAGTACTTC
TRBV6-6	.	TRBJ2-1	.	CASSYPIKGDEQFF	TGTGCCAGCAGTTATCCTATAAAGGGCGATGAGCAGTTCTTC
TRBV20-1	TRBD2	TRBJ2-7	.	CSARKETGTSGGAVYLENEQYF	TGCAGTGCTCGCAAGGAAACCGGGACTAGCGGGGGGGCCGTTTATTTAGAAAACGAGCAGTACTTC
TRBV12-3/TRBV12-4	TRBD2	TRBJ2-2	.	CASSRGVNTGELFF	TGTGCCAGCAGTCGGGGGGTGAACACCGGGGAGCTGTTTTTT
TRBV4-1	TRBD2	TRBJ2-5	.	CASSQDTGSGAQETQYF	TGCGCCAGCAGCCAAGATACCGGTAGCGGGGCCCAAGAGACCCAGTACTTC
TRBV7-2	.	TRBJ1-5	many	CASSLGPGEVPQHF	TGTGCCAGCAGCTTAGGCCCAGGCGAAGTTCCCCAGCATTTT
TRBV3-1	.	TRBJ2-5	.	CASSSKDRNNEQYF	TGTGCCAGCAGTTCCAAAGACAGAAACAATGAGCAGTACTTC
TRBV20-1	.	TRBJ1-2	.	CSARDGDLGGYTF	TGCAGTGCTAGAGATGGGGATTTGGGTGGCTACACCTTC
TRBV9	.	TRBJ2-1	.	CASSVLSNNEQFF	TGTGCCAGCAGCGTACTCTCAAACAATGAGCAGTTCTTC
TRBV7-2	TRBD1	TRBJ1-4	few	CASSSDRGGEKLFF	TGTGCCAGCAGCTCGGACAGGGGGGGAGAAAAACTGTTTTTT
TRBV5-1	TRBD1	TRBJ1-2	.	CASSSPGTENYGYTF	TGCGCCAGCAGCTCTCCCGGGACAGAGAACTATGGCTACACCTTC
TRBV7-3	TRBD2	TRBJ2-7	few	CASSLYGGVNEQYF	TGTGCCAGCAGCTTATATGGGGGGGTCAACGAGCAGTACTTC
TRBV9	.	TRBJ2-7	.	CASSVGNNNYEQYF	TGTGCCAGCAGCGTAGGGAACAACAACTACGAGCAGTACTTC
TRBV7-2	.	TRBJ2-3	.	CASSLAGAHTDTQYF	TGTGCCAGCAGCTTAGCTGGTGCGCACACAGATACGCAGTATTTT
TRBV27	.	TRBJ1-5	.	CASRAGGTGQPQHF	TGTGCCAGCAGGGCCGGGGGAACAGGACAGCCCCAGCATTTT
TRBV6-1	TRBD2	TRBJ2-3	.	CASSDQAGTSGGKSTDTQYF	TGTGCCAGCAGTGATCAGGCCGGGACTAGCGGGGGCAAAAGCACAGATACGCAGTATTTT
TRBV24-1	.	TRBJ2-5	.	CATRATGQETQYF	TGTGCCACCAGAGCCACAGGGCAAGAGACCCAGTACTTC
TRBV28	TRBD2	TRBJ2-3	.	CASSSGTSGGRLTTDTQYF	TGTGCCAGCAGTTCAGGGACTAGCGGGGGGCGCTTAACCACAGATACGCAGTATTTT
TRBV6-5	.	TRBJ2-1	.	CASSDATSRYEQFF	TGTGCCAGCAGTGACGCGACTAGTCGGTATGAGCAGTTCTTC
TRBV3-1	.	TRBJ2-2	.	CASRDGGGYVGELFF	TGTGCCAGCAGGGACGGTGGAGGTTATGTCGGGGAGCTGTTTTTT
TRBV7-9	TRBD1	TRBJ2-5	few	CASSLAGQQETQYF	TGTGCCAGCAGCTTAGCGGGACAGCAAGAGACCCAGTACTTC
TRBV14	TRBD1	TRBJ1-1	few	CASSRGDRLNTEAFF	TGTGCCAGCAGCCGAGGGGACAGACTGAACACTGAAGCTTTCTTT
TRBV20-1	.	TRBJ1-2	once	CSASPVQGRGYTF	TGCAGTGCTAGTCCCGTTCAGGGGCGAGGCTACACCTTC
TRBV3-1	.	TRBJ1-2	few	CASSRGGGGYTF	TGTGCCAGCAGTCGGGGCGGAGGAGGCTACACCTTC
TRBV20-1	TRBD2	TRBJ2-4	many	CSARDTASGDIQYF	TGCAGTGCTAGAGATACCGCTAGCGGGGACATTCAGTACTTC
TRBV6-6	.	TRBJ1-4	.	CASIPPNEKLFF	TGTGCCAGCATCCCACCCAATGAAAAACTGTTTTTT
TRBV3-1	.	TRBJ1-2	.	CASSQGYGGNYGYTF	TGTGCCAGCAGCCAAGGTTACGGGGGCAACTATGGCTACACCTTC
TRBV7-2	TRBD2	TRBJ2-7	few	CASSLFGLAGGTYEQYF	TGTGCCAGCAGCTTATTTGGGCTAGCGGGGGGGACCTACGAGCAGTACTTC
TRBV24-1	TRBD1	TRBJ1-2	few	CATSDRQGLGYTF	TGTGCCACCAGTGATCGACAGGGCCTCGGCTACACCTTC
TRBV11-3	TRBD2	TRBJ2-3	.	CASSLDYGGAFNTQYF	TGTGCCAGCAGCTTAGACTACGGGGGGGCCTTTAATACGCAGTATTTT
TRBV12-3/TRBV12-4	TRBD2	TRBJ2-1	.	CASSFSGGARNEQFF	TGTGCCAGCAGTTTTAGCGGGGGGGCAAGGAATGAGCAGTTCTTC
TRBV4-1	TRBD1	TRBJ2-3	few	CASSQAGGADTQYF	TGCGCCAGCAGCCAAGCAGGGGGCGCAGATACGCAGTATTTT
TRBV28	.	TRBJ1-1	.	CASRTIVRNTEAFF	TGTGCCAGCAGGACGATAGTACGGAACACTGAAGCTTTCTTT
TRBV5-1	TRBD2	TRBJ2-1	many	CASSLEGTSGGNEQFF	TGCGCCAGCAGCTTGGAAGGGACTAGCGGGGGGAATGAGCAGTTCTTC
TRBV4-3	TRBD2	TRBJ2-3	many	CASSQEEGLPGTQYF	TGCGCCAGCAGCCAAGAGGAGGGACTACCCGGTACGCAGTATTTT
TRBV2	.	TRBJ2-7	.	CASRQQGYEQYF	TGTGCCAGCAGACAACAGGGTTACGAGCAGTACTTC
TRBV6-5	TRBD2	TRBJ2-7	.	CASSHGAWASGGAWYEQYF	TGTGCCAGCAGTCACGGGGCTTGGGCTAGCGGGGGGGCTTGGTACGAGCAGTACTTC
TRBV20-1	.	TRBJ2-1	.	CSATDGPSYNEQFF	TGCAGTGCCACCGACGGACCCTCCTACAATGAGCAGTTCTTC
TRBV11-1	.	TRBJ1-1	.	CASMREGSMNTEAFF	TGTGCCAGCATGAGAGAGGGGTCCATGAACACTGAAGCTTTCTTT
TRBV7-9	.	TRBJ1-2	.	CASSLSHSRAGGDGYTF	TGTGCCAGCAGCTTATCTCACAGTCGAGCAGGAGGGGATGGCTACACCTTC
TRBV20-1	TRBD1	TRBJ2-7	.	CSARDGTGTAYYEQYF	TGCAGTGCTAGAGACGGAACAGGGACAGCCTATTACGAGCAGTACTTC
TRBV7-9	.	TRBJ2-1	.	CASSPAGVYNEQFF	TGTGCCAGCAGCCCTGCAGGGGTCTACAATGAGCAGTTCTTC
TRBV20-1	TRBD1	TRBJ1-5	.	CSALGQGESRNQPQHF	TGCAGTGCTCTTGGACAGGGAGAATCGAGGAATCAGCCCCAGCATTTT
TRBV9	.	TRBJ1-2	.	CASSAEHYTASGYTF	TGTGCCAGCAGCGCGGAGCACTACACGGCTAGTGGCTACACCTTC